Below, one T cell receptor (beta chain) is given with its context. The antigen remains unidentified. These data belong to a study of vaccination effects on CD4 cells after COVID-19. Study in general: All study participants received two doses of BNT162b2 or mRNA-1273 vaccine. Study-level results: Healthy vaccine recipients' vaccine-induced clones were almost all SARS-CoV-2 mono-reactive. Marked clonal contraction was seen in infection- and vaccine-induced clones late after vaccination.

This table comes from immunoSEQ multiplex PCR, and its TCRdb copy is limited to in-frame clones, with some not included. The data hold around 35,000 clones, with 65% to 70% observed a single time. The authors isolated CD4+ T cells after roughly eleven days of culture. The CDR3 contains 15 residues. Germline CDR1 MNHEY, CDR2 SMNVEV (reference sequence). Between the trimmed V and J ends, which lost 6 bases and 4 bases, there was a span of 18 bases. The sequence came from a human donor who received a COVID-19 vaccine. The sample consisted of CD4+ T cells from PBMCs cultured without peptide, taken before COVID-19 vaccination. The chain couples TRBV27 to TRBJ1-2; D remains ambiguous. For the CDR3, the DNA is TGTGCCAGCAGCTCTCAGTCTAAGTCGACCTATGGCTACACCTTC. Translated: CASSSQSKSTYGYTF.